This T cell receptor beta chain was sequenced for a study of T-cell memory formation after mild COVID-19. TCRdb fed the 5' RACE reads into MiXCR, producing one record per CDR3 protein. The sample includes about 540,000 distinct CDR3 sequences, roughly 20% seen only once; the top ten take roughly an eighth. The CDR3 totals 16 residues. J gave up 4 bases and V 4 bases, and 9 bases lay outside the gene matches. Germline V gene sequence: CDR1 SGHRS, CDR2 YFSETQ. This TCR derives from an adult woman who had mild COVID-19 (a few samples of this study predate the infection). Cell type and time point are not known. The V and J genes are TRBV5-1 and TRBJ2-3; 10 positions match TRBD1. The sequenced sample consisted of PBMCs or a T cell subset sorted from them (not recorded which). The CDR3 DNA reads TGCGCCAGCAGCCTTTACCGGGACAGGGGCCCAGATACGCAGTATTTT. Protein: CASSLYRDRGPDTQYF.